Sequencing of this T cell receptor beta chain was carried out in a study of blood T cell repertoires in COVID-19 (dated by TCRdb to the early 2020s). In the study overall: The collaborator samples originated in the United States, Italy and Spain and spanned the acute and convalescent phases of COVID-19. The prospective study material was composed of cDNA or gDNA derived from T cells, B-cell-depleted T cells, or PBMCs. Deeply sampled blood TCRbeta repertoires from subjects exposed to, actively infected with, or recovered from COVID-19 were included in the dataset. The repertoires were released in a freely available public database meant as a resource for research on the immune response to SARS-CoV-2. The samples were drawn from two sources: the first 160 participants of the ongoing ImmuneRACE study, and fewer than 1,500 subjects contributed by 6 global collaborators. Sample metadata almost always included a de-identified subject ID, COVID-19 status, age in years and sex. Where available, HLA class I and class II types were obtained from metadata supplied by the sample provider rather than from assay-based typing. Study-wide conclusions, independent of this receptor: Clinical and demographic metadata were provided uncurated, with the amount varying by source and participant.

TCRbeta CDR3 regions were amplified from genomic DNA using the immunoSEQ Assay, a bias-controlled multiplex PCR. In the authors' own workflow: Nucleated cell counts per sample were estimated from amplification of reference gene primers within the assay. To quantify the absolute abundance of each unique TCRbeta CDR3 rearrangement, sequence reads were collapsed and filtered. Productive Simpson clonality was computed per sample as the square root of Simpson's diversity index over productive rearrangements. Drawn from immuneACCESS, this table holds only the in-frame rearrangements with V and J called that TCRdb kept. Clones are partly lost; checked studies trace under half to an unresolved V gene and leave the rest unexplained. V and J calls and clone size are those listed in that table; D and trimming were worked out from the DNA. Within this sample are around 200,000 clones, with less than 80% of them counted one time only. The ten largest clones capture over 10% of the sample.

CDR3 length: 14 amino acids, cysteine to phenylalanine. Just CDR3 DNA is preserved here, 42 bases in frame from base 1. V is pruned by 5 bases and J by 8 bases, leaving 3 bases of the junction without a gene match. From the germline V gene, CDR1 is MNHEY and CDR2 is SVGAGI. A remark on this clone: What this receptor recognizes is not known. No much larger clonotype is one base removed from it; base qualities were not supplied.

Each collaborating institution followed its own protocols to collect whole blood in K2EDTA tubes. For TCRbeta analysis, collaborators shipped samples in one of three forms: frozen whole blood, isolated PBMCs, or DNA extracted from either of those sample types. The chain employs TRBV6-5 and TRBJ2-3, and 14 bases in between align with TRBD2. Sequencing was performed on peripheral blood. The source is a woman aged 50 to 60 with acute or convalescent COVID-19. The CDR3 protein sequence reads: CASSPTSGGATQYF. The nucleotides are TGTGCCAGCAGTCCGACTAGCGGGGGGGCTACGCAGTATTTT.